Listed here are 9 T cell receptor beta chains from one sample, sequenced in a study of kidney transplant recipient with SARS-CoV-2 infection. TCRdb used MiXCR to reprocess the reads, holding one entry per CDR3 protein. The repertoire holds some 220,000 distinct CDR3 sequences, 29% seen once, with about 7% in the top ten. This material consisted of a blood sample, taken at baseline and between days 110 and 120 from a kidney transplant recipient. These receptors originate from a male patient aged 30 to 40 who had COVID-19 and was a kidney transplant recipient. These T cells may partly come from the graft donor.

Worth noting for this clonotype: This clone may be a read error of a much larger clone one base away. The chain combines TRBV5-1 with TRBJ2-2; D tentatively reads TRBD1 or TRBD2 (5 bases each). This CDR3 comprises 15 residues. In germline, CDR1 is SGHRS, CDR2 YFSETQ. DNA of the CDR3: TGCGCCAGCAGCTTGGCCGCAGGGACCGCCGGGGAGCTGTCTTTT. It translates to CASSLAAGTAGELSF.

This clonotype was counted at least ten times. The chain combines TRBV6-1 with TRBJ2-7; TRBD2 matches at 14 bases. CDR3 length: 15 residues. Germline CDR1 MNHNS, CDR2 SASEGT. V dropped 0 bases and J dropped 9; count of bases not matched to a gene: 4. CDR3: CASSEAGLAGAVQYF. Here the CDR3 DNA reads TGTGCCAGCAGTGAAGCGGGACTAGCGGGAGCGGTGCAGTACTTC.

About this clonotype itself: Compared with germline, one end of the junction differs, possibly owing to a read error. The V and J genes are TRBV11-2 and TRBJ2-1; D is unclear. The germline V gene encodes CDR1 SGHAT and CDR2 FQNNGV. This CDR3 has 22 residues. The CDR3 DNA reads as TGTGCCAGCAGCATACAAAGGACGGAACATTTCCCAACGAAAAGCTCCTACAATGAGCAGCTCTTC. Its translation: CASSIQRTEHFPTKSSYNEQLF.

This clonotype was counted ten times or more. The rearrangement links TRBV12-2 to TRBJ1-2; TRBD1 was called by the table and not checked on the DNA. TRBV12-2 is given as a pseudogene. CDR3 size: 18 residues. In nucleotides, the CDR3 is TGTGCAAGTCGCGCGGGTCAGGGAAGGACTGCGAGGAGCTATGGCTACACCTTC. As protein: CASRAGQGRTARSYGYTF.

Ten or more counts support this clonotype. The V and J genes are TRBV23-1 and TRBJ1-2; D is ambiguous. TRBV23-1 is an ORF for which the function is uncertain. V was cut by 5 bases and J by 4 bases, with 23 bases left in between. CDR3 size: 17 residues. The CDR3 here is CASSSSELRRKTYGYTF. CDR3 DNA sequence: TGCGCCAGCAGTAGCTCTGAGCTACGCAGAAAGACCTATGGCTACACCTTC.

This clonotype was seen at least ten times. The chain links TRBV28 to TRBJ1-6, with D unclear. In germline, CDR1 is MDHEN, CDR2 SYDVKM. The CDR3 is 16 residues long. Trimming shortened V by 7 bases and J by 0 bases, and 13 bases separated the two germline ends. The CDR3 nucleotides read TGTGCCAGCACCGGGCGGGGTTTCTCCTATAATTCACCCCTCCACTTT. Protein: CASTGRGFSYNSPLHF.

This clonotype was detected ten times or more. The rearrangement joins TRBV27 to TRBJ2-1, with TRBD2 as a possible D gene (5 bases). CDR3 length: 15 amino acids. Looked up from germline, CDR1 is MNHEY and CDR2 is SMNVEV (reference sequence). V was shortened by 6 bases and J by 0 bases, with 12 bases between the two germline ends. As DNA, the CDR3 is TGTGCCAGCAGGAACGGAGGCCCCTCCTACAATGAGCAGTTCTTC. This codes for CASRNGGPSYNEQFF.

About this clonotype: A much larger clone lies a single base off, so this may be a read error. This likely comes from a read error, as the CDR3 has no conserved phenylalanine or tryptophan at its end. CDR3 region: CASSLMGLAGVEQFL. Written as DNA, the CDR3 is TGTGCCAGCAGTTTAATGGGACTAGCGGGAGTCGAGCAGTTCCTC. J is TRBJ2-1 and V is TRBV12-3 or TRBV12-4, with 14 bases aligning to TRBD2. This CDR3 has 15 amino acids. Trimming cost V 2 bases and J 10 bases; bases outside gene matches: 4.

This clonotype was recorded many times. The chain employs TRBV7-6 and TRBJ1-2; D not resolved. This CDR3 region has 17 residues. V shed 5 bases and J shed 4 bases, with 23 bases lying between them. The V gene's germline CDR1 is SGHVS and CDR2 FNYEAQ. In DNA, the CDR3 is TGTGCCAGCAGCCGCCTGCGTGAATCTCGAAAGACCTATGGCTACACCTTC. Translating gives CASSRLRESRKTYGYTF.